This TCR beta chain came from a study of CD8 T cells in ankylosing spondylitis. Whole-study results and caveats: Disease-linked clones were found to be CD8+ and relatively rare in peripheral blood. Significantly higher representation of disease-linked clones was reported for matched ankylosing spondylitis synovial fluid. A motif of under 10 highly homologous TCR beta variants was seen as apparently characteristic of ankylosing spondylitis blood. Earlier studies detected some motif variants in reactive arthritis synovial fluid and blood.

In germline, CDR1 is GTSNPN, CDR2 SVGIG (reference sequence). This CDR3 region has 13 residues. V lost 2 bases and J lost 6, with 10 bases in between. Generation of TCR beta libraries employed quantitative 5'-RACE incorporating molecular barcodes. MiXCR, applied by TCRdb to the 5' RACE reads, yields one record per CDR3 protein. The repertoire holds hundreds of thousands of distinct CDR3 sequences, with roughly a quarter as singletons. Comments on this clonotype: As yet, its antigen is unknown.

This receptor was taken from a male donor with ankylosing spondylitis. Sequenced material: blood, either unsorted or a sorted T cell fraction (not recorded which). V usage is TRBV30 and J usage is TRBJ2-2; no firm D call. CDR3: CAWSWTRPGELFF. The CDR3, as DNA: TGTGCCTGGAGTTGGACCCGACCCGGGGAGCTGTTTTTT.